The next 27 T cell receptor beta chains were all read from a single sample in a study of Graves' ophthalmopathy and Graves' hyperthyroidism. The authors amplified TCR beta CDR3 regions from RNA transcripts. The library came from an HTBI-primed first-round RT-PCR and a second-round multiplex PCR. TCRdb fed the multiplex PCR reads into MiXCR, producing one record per CDR3 protein. The repertoire holds 660,000 or so distinct CDR3 sequences, with over 40% as singletons. Specimen: peripheral blood. The receptors stem from an adult man with Graves' ophthalmopathy.

This clonotype was recorded many times. The chain has TRBV9 and TRBJ1-6; 9 bases line up with TRBD1. J was trimmed by 11 bases and V by 4 bases; bases with no gene match: 10. CDR3 length equals 15 residues. Germline V gene data show CDR1 as SGDLS and CDR2 as YYNGEE. The CDR3 DNA is TGTGCCAGCAGCCAACGACAGGGGGGTAGGACACCCCTCCACTTT. As protein: CASSQRQGGRTPLHF.

The chain links TRBV5-1 to TRBJ1-1, with D possibly TRBD1 on 6 matching bases. The V gene's germline CDR1 is SGHRS and CDR2 YFSETQ. V lost 6 bases, J lost 5 bases, and 14 bases lay in between. The CDR3 length is 13 residues. CDR3 protein: CASTGGQGTEAFF. The DNA of the CDR3 is TGCGCCAGCACGGGGGGGCAGGGGACTGAAGCTTTCTTT.

The chain carries TRBV7-6 and TRBJ2-2, with D perhaps matching TRBD1 (7 bases). V lost 3 bases, J lost 5 bases, and 16 bases lay in between. The germline V gene has CDR1 SGHVS and CDR2 FNYEAQ. The CDR3 extends over 16 amino acids. The CDR3 sequence: CASSFNSGGRTGELFF. The DNA for the CDR3 is TGTGCCAGCAGCTTTAACTCAGGGGGGAGGACCGGGGAGCTGTTTTTT.

This clonotype was detected ten times or more. Relative to the germline gene, one junction end is altered; a read error may explain this. The chain couples TRBV10-3 to TRBJ2-7, with 7 bases that match TRBD2. Germline CDR1 is ENHRY and CDR2 is SYGVKD. The CDR3 length is 14 residues. CDR3 residues: CASSEAGQPYEQYF. CDR3 DNA sequence: TGTGCCAGCAGTGAAGCGGGGCAACCCTACGAGCAGTACTTC.

This clonotype appeared many times. One end of the junction is discordant with germline, which a read error may explain. The V gene is TRBV7-7, the J gene TRBJ2-5, with a possible D match to TRBD1 (6 bases). Germline CDR1 and CDR2: SSHAT and FNYEAQ (reference sequence). The CDR3 has 15 amino acids. CDR3 sequence: CASSLALRGGETQYF. CDR3 bases: TGTGCTAGCAGCTTAGCGCTCCGAGGGGGAGAGACCCAGTACTTC. Full variable domain (missing parts from reference TRBV7-7 and TRBJ2-5): GAGVSQSPRYKVTKRGQDVTLRCDPISSHATLYWYQQALGQGPEFLTYFNYEAQPDKSGLPSDRFSAERPEGSISTLTIQRTEQRDSAMYRCASSLALRGGETQYFGPGTRLLVL.

This clonotype was counted many times. V gene TRBV7-3 combines with J gene TRBJ2-7; 10 nucleotides line up with TRBD1. The CDR3 extends over 14 amino acids. Germline CDR1 and CDR2: SGHTA and FQGTGA. After removal of 5 bases from V and 5 bases from J, the junction contained 6 bases not matched to a gene. CDR3 region: CASSEGQGVNEQYF. CDR3 sequence (DNA): TGTGCCAGCAGCGAAGGACAGGGGGTTAACGAGCAGTACTTC.

Ten or more counts support this clonotype. V gene TRBV19 combines with J gene TRBJ1-2, with a possible D match to TRBD1 (5 bases). V gave up 3 bases and J gave up 4 bases, with 18 bases separating them. The CDR3 length is 16 residues. Looked up from germline, CDR1 is LNHDA and CDR2 is SQIVND (reference sequence). As DNA, the CDR3 is TGTGCCAGTAGTATTGAGCCACTGCCGAGGGGCTATGGCTACACCTTC. Its translation is CASSIEPLPRGYGYTF.

This clonotype has only a few counts. The chain is built from TRBV29-1 and TRBJ1-2, with TRBD1 as a possible D gene (6 bases). Trimming removed 8 bases from V and 0 bases from J, with 10 bases in between. Germline values: CDR1 SQVTM, CDR2 ANQGSEA. The CDR3 runs 12 residues. CDR3 sequence (DNA): TGCAGCTACGGGACAACTAACTATGGCTACACCTTC. As protein: CSYGTTNYGYTF.

Concerning this clonotype: One end of the junction is discordant with germline, which a read error may explain. The chain uses TRBV10-3 and TRBJ2-7; 9 nucleotides line up with TRBD1. The CDR3 has 16 residues. In germline, CDR1 is ENHRY, CDR2 SYGVKD. CDR3 nucleotide sequence: TGTGCCAGCAGTTACTCTACAGGGGGCGTATTATACGAGCAGTACTTC. Translated: CASSYSTGGVLYEQYF.

V is TRBV7-3 and J is TRBJ2-3; TRBD2 is a possible D gene (5 bases). V shed 5 bases and J shed 0 bases, with 12 bases lying between them. The CDR3 totals 15 residues. Germline CDR1 and CDR2: SGHTA and FQGTGA. The CDR3 DNA follows: TGTGCCAGCAGCCCGTGGAGCGGCAGCACAGATACGCAGTATTTT. It codes for CASSPWSGSTDTQYF.

This clonotype appeared a few times. CDR3 nucleotides: TGTGCCAGCAGTTTTTTTAGCGGGGGGGCGCGGACCCAGTACTTC. Its translation is CASSFFSGGARTQYF. The V and J genes are TRBV12-3 or TRBV12-4 and TRBJ2-5; the match to TRBD2 covers 11 bases. The ends lost 3 bases at V and 7 bases at J; junction bases unmatched: 7. CDR3 size: 15 residues.

At least ten counts were recorded for this clonotype. The CDR3 loop is CAISESPGVSEKLFF. The CDR3 DNA is TGTGCCATCAGTGAGTCGCCAGGCGTTTCTGAAAAACTGTTTTTT. V is TRBV10-3 and J is TRBJ1-4; D gene unclear. Trimming cost V 0 bases and J 7 bases, with 12 bases left between them. The CDR3 consists of 15 residues. Germline V lookup: CDR1 ENHRY, CDR2 SYGVKD.

Regarding this clonotype: This could be a read error, since a much larger clone is one nucleotide away. V usage is TRBV7-2 and J usage is TRBJ2-5, with 8 bases lining up with TRBD1. The germline gives CDR1 SGHTA, CDR2 FQGNSA. J gave up 5 bases and V 9 bases, and 14 bases lay outside the gene matches. The CDR3 extends over 15 amino acids. The CDR3 sequence: CASSTRQGLLETQYF. The DNA of the CDR3 is TGTGCCAGTAGTACCCGACAGGGGCTGTTGGAGACCCAGTACTTC. Based on the CDR3 plus reference TRBV7-2 and TRBJ2-5, the full variable domain is GAGVSQSPSNKVTEKGKDVELRCDPISGHTALYWYRQSLGQGLEFLIYFQGNSAPDKSGLPSDRFSAERTGGSVSTLTIQRTQQEDSAVYLCASSTRQGLLETQYFGPGTRLLVL.

The chain is built from TRBV10-3 and TRBJ1-5; D might be TRBD1 (6 bases). The CDR3 is 14 amino acids. V was cut by 7 bases and J by 4 bases, with 14 bases left in between. CDR1 and CDR2 from the germline V gene are ENHRY and SYGVKD. The CDR3 nucleotides read TGTGCCATCACACCGGGACACCCTAATCAGCCCCAGCATTTT. This codes for CAITPGHPNQPQHF.

This clonotype was observed at least ten times. V is TRBV12-3 or TRBV12-4 and J is TRBJ1-5; a possible D gene is TRBD1 (5 bases). The CDR3 is 13 residues long. Trimming left V 3 bases short and J 6 bases short, with 9 bases between. DNA for the CDR3: TGTGCCAGCAGTTTCAGGGTTGTTCAGCCCCAGCATTTT. As protein: CASSFRVVQPQHF.

This clonotype was seen a few times. The chain joins TRBV4-3 to TRBJ2-5; 13 positions agree with TRBD2. Germline loops: CDR1 LGHNA, CDR2 YSLEER. The ends lost 4 bases at V and 5 bases at J; junction bases unmatched: 7. The CDR3 is 16 amino acids. The CDR3 DNA is TGCGCCAGCAGCCGATCGACTAGCGGGAGGCGGGAGACCCAGTACTTC. Translation: CASSRSTSGRRETQYF.

This clonotype was seen at least ten times. The chain couples TRBV7-2 to TRBJ2-7; D is undetermined. The CDR3 sequence is 14 residues long. Germline V CDR1 and CDR2: SGHTA, FQGNSA. V was cut by 2 bases and J by 3 bases, with 11 bases left in between. CDR3 amino acids: CASSLSSANYEQYF. The CDR3 DNA sequence: TGTGCCAGCAGCTTAAGTTCCGCGAACTACGAGCAGTACTTC. Using reference TRBV7-2 and TRBJ2-7 for the parts outside the CDR3, the full variable domain is GAGVSQSPSNKVTEKGKDVELRCDPISGHTALYWYRQSLGQGLEFLIYFQGNSAPDKSGLPSDRFSAERTGGSVSTLTIQRTQQEDSAVYLCASSLSSANYEQYFGPGTRLTVT.

This chain uses TRBV3-1 with TRBJ2-7, with D possibly matching TRBD2 (5 bases). CDR1 is LGHDT, CDR2 YNNKEL, per germline (reference sequence). The CDR3 contains 17 residues. Between the trimmed V and J ends, which lost 3 bases and 3 bases, there was a span of 21 bases. The CDR3 protein is CASSQFSLGRLNYEQYF. The CDR3 DNA sequence: TGTGCCAGCAGCCAGTTTTCGTTGGGGAGACTTAACTACGAGCAGTACTTC.

The chain links TRBV7-2 to TRBJ1-5; unclear D gene. Germline CDR1 and CDR2: SGHTA and FQGNSA. V was cut by 3 bases and J by 11 bases, with 8 bases left in between. The CDR3 is 11 residues long. The CDR3 coding sequence is TGTGCCAGCAGCTTGCAAGAGACCCAGCATTTT. Translated: CASSLQETQHF. Combining the CDR3 with reference TRBV7-2 and TRBJ1-5 gives the whole variable domain GAGVSQSPSNKVTEKGKDVELRCDPISGHTALYWYRQSLGQGLEFLIYFQGNSAPDKSGLPSDRFSAERTGGSVSTLTIQRTQQEDSAVYLCASSLQETQHFGDGTRLSIL.

In its sample, this clonotype was seen many times. The rearrangement links TRBV9 to TRBJ1-6, with 8 bases identical to TRBD1. The ends lost 4 bases at V and 11 bases at J; junction bases unmatched: 11. Per germline, CDR1 SGDLS and CDR2 YYNGEE. The CDR3 is 15 residues long. The CDR3 DNA follows: TGTGCCAGCAGCCCGGGACAGGTGTTCTCTCCACCCCTCCACTTT. Translation: CASSPGQVFSPPLHF.

The table lists this clonotype with many counts. This chain uses TRBV5-1 with TRBJ2-7; D gene unclear. The CDR3 extends over 15 amino acids. Germline CDR1 reads SGHRS; CDR2 reads YFSETQ. Trimming removed 0 bases at V and 1 base at J, with 11 bases between. CDR3 region: CASSLGSGYSYEQYF. CDR3 in DNA: TGCGCCAGCAGCTTGGGGTCAGGATATTCCTACGAGCAGTACTTC.

This clonotype appeared many times. In nucleotides, the CDR3 is TGTGCCAGCAGCTTAACCGATCAGCCCCAGCATTTT. It translates to CASSLTDQPQHF. The V gene is TRBV7-2, the J gene TRBJ1-5; D gene ambiguous. The V end lost 2 bases, the J end lost 5 bases, and 4 bases lay between the germline ends. This CDR3 region has 12 residues. The germline V gene has CDR1 SGHTA and CDR2 FQGNSA.

This clonotype has just a few counts. One base away lies a much larger clone, so this may be a sequencing read error. J is TRBJ2-2 and V is TRBV7-9, with D unclear. Trimming left V 6 bases short and J 0 bases short, with 14 bases between. The germline V gene encodes CDR1 SEHNR and CDR2 FQNEAQ (reference sequence). This CDR3 has 16 amino acids. The CDR3 nucleotides read TGTGCCAGCAGTGAAAATGGCTACTCGAACACCGGGGAGCTGTTTTTT. Residues: CASSENGYSNTGELFF. The full variable domain, with the rest looked up from reference TRBV7-9 and TRBJ2-2, is DTGVSQNPRHKITKRGQNVTFRCDPISEHNRLYWYRQTLGQGPEFLTYFQNEAQLEKSRLLSDRFSAERPKGSFSTLEIQRTEQGDSAMYLCASSENGYSNTGELFFGEGSRLTVL.

In this sample, this clonotype turned up many times. The chain combines TRBV29-1 with TRBJ2-5; TRBD1 matches 9 bases. Germline CDR1 reads SQVTM; CDR2 reads ANQGSEA. This CDR3 comprises 13 residues. Trimming removed 0 bases from V and 5 bases from J; junction bases left unmatched: 1. DNA for the CDR3: TGCAGCGTTGAAGAGGGGACAGGGGAGACCCAGTACTTC. Encoded protein: CSVEEGTGETQYF.

The chain combines TRBV24-1 with TRBJ1-1, with 9 bases lining up with TRBD1. Losses at the gene ends were 9 bases for V and 2 bases for J; bases not matched to a gene: 3. The CDR3 is 13 amino acids. The V gene's germline CDR1 is KGHDR and CDR2 SFDVKD. The CDR3 DNA follows: TGTGCCACCTCGGGACAGGGCAACACTGAAGCTTTCTTT. Translating gives CATSGQGNTEAFF.

This clonotype was seen repeatedly, ten times or more. The V call is TRBV7-9, the J call TRBJ1-4; TRBD1 is a possible D gene (6 bases). The CDR3 consists of 14 residues. Germline lookup yields CDR1 SEHNR and CDR2 FQNEAQ (reference sequence). Trimming left V 6 bases short and J 0 bases short, with 8 bases between. CDR3 loop: CASRTGTTNEKLFF. CDR3 coding DNA: TGTGCCAGCAGGACAGGCACAACTAATGAAAAACTGTTTTTT.

The genes are TRBV19 and TRBJ1-2, with a tentative D call TRBD1 (6 bases). V dropped 3 bases and J dropped 7 bases, with 12 bases sitting between them. The germline V gene encodes CDR1 LNHDA and CDR2 SQIVND (reference sequence). The CDR3 length is 13 residues. The CDR3 nucleotides read TGTGCCAGTAGTATGGTACAGGGTTTTGGCTACACCTTC. Translating gives CASSMVQGFGYTF.